This TCR beta chain is from a study of T cell changes during pregnancy in multiple sclerosis. Measured with immunoSEQ multiplex PCR; TCRdb has only the in-frame clones, and not every one. The profile shows 60,000 or so clones, 90% to 95% of them singletons. The origin of this receptor is a female donor with multiple sclerosis, enrolled in a pregnancy study. The sequencing used peripheral blood, collected before pregnancy.

The CDR3 sequence is CASSRLAGETYEQYF. Here the CDR3 DNA reads TGTGCCAGCAGCAGACTAGCGGGAGAGACCTACGAGCAGTACTTC. This chain connects TRBV7-2 to TRBJ2-7; 12 nucleotides match TRBD2. Germline trimming cut 5 bases from V and 2 bases from J; bases unmatched to any gene: 4. The V gene's germline CDR1 is SGHTA and CDR2 FQGNSA. The length of the CDR3 is 15 residues. The full variable domain, its missing parts supplied by reference TRBV7-2 and TRBJ2-7, is GAGVSQSPSNKVTEKGKDVELRCDPISGHTALYWYRQSLGQGLEFLIYFQGNSAPDKSGLPSDRFSAERTGGSVSTLTIQRTQQEDSAVYLCASSRLAGETYEQYFGPGTRLTVT.